This TCR beta chain stems from a study of blood T cell repertoires in COVID-19. Overall study context: Acute and convalescent COVID-19 specimens originated in the United States, Italy and Spain. From T cells, B-cell-depleted T cells, or PBMCs came the material, which was cDNA or gDNA.

About this clone itself: Other DNA sequences in the sample encode the same CDR3.

Generated by immunoSEQ multiplex PCR, the TCRdb table keeps only in-frame clones and is missing some. The sample gives about 190,000 clones, around 83% of which show up once; 2.9% is in the top ten. Germline-derived CDR1 and CDR2 are MNHNS and SASEGT. Germline trimming cut 0 bases from V and 3 bases from J; bases unmatched to any gene: 5. The CDR3 has 16 amino acids. The source is a woman aged 25 to 39 with active or convalescent COVID-19. V usage is TRBV6-1 and J usage is TRBJ2-7, with 10 bases identical to TRBD1. The specimen was peripheral blood. CDR3 loop: CASSEAAGQGLYEQYF. CDR3 coding DNA: TGTGCCAGCAGTGAAGCGGCGGGACAGGGGCTCTACGAGCAGTACTTC.